The text below deals with one TCR beta chain. Its antigen is as yet unknown. Different DNA sequences within this sample yield the same CDR3. V was clipped by 7 bases and J by 6 bases; unmatched bases: 2. This CDR3 spans 12 amino acids. The germline V gene has CDR1 SNHLY and CDR2 FYNNEI. This sample was taken from a study of cytomegalovirus exposure and HLA in healthy donors. As for the study in general: Of some 400 genotyped donors, 75% to 90% grouped in the Caucasian-associated ancestry cluster. Overall study findings and caveats: In an earlier analysis, most TCR beta V segments were productive about 87% or about 30% of the time.

Both 60 Vbeta primers and 13 Jbeta primers went into the PCR. This table comes from immunoSEQ multiplex PCR, and its TCRdb copy is limited to in-frame clones, with some not included. Of 150,000 or so clones listed, about 82% are singletons. The material sequenced was PBMCs. The rearrangement links TRBV2 to TRBJ2-3; 9 bases are a match to TRBD2. The origin of this receptor is a woman under 30 in good health and CMV-seronegative. CDR3 in amino acids: CASILAGDTQYF. The CDR3 bases are TGTGCCAGCATTCTAGCGGGGGATACGCAGTATTTT.